This TCR beta chain was sequenced for a study of control samples from healthy donors and cancer patients. V lost 0 bases to trimming and J lost 3 bases, with 5 bases between them. Germline V gene data show CDR1 as LNHNV and CDR2 as YYDKDF (reference sequence). The CDR3 runs to 13 residues. Produced via immunoSEQ multiplex PCR; TCRdb's table is partial and in-frame only. The sample has under 150,000 clones, more than 70% seen once. This clone has just a few counts. The same CDR3 can be traced to other DNA sequences in this sample. The chain employs TRBV15 and TRBJ1-1, with unresolved D. Sequenced: blood. The receptor was derived from a man between 40 and 49 years old in good health. CDR3 sequence (DNA): TGTGCCACCAGCAGAGAGAGATACACTGAAGCTTTCTTT. Its translation: CATSRERYTEAFF.